Below are 30 T cell receptor beta chains sequenced from a single sample in a study of blood T cell repertoires in COVID-19. Some clones are missing from TCRdb's copy, which holds only in-frame ones; the method was immunoSEQ multiplex PCR. This sample has more than 95,000 clones; around 90% occur once, and the top ten carry 7.7%. Sequenced sample: peripheral blood. The receptor source for this set is a human donor in a cohort sampled during active COVID-19.

The chain couples TRBV2 to TRBJ1-1; D is perhaps TRBD1 (6 bases). Germline CDR1 SNHLY, CDR2 FYNNEI. CDR3 size: 13 residues. Trimming removed 4 bases at V and 5 bases at J, with 11 bases between. The CDR3 protein is CASSVGARTEAFF. In nucleotides, the CDR3 is TGTGCCAGCAGTGTGGGGGCGCGTACTGAAGCTTTCTTT. Based on the CDR3 plus reference TRBV2 and TRBJ1-1, the full variable domain is EPEVTQTPSHQVTQMGQEVILRCVPISNHLYFYWYRQILGQKVEFLVSFYNNEISEKSEIFDDQFSVERPDGSNFTLKIRSTKLEDSAMYFCASSVGARTEAFFGQGTRLTVV.

The J gene is TRBJ2-1, the V gene TRBV7-2; 12 bases map to TRBD2. The CDR3 length is 16 residues. Trimming cost V 5 bases and J 6 bases; bases outside gene matches: 8. Germline V gene data show CDR1 as SGHTA and CDR2 as FQGNSA. CDR3 amino acids: CASSPPGLAGVNEQFF. CDR3 nucleotides: TGTGCCAGCAGCCCCCCGGGACTAGCGGGTGTCAATGAGCAGTTCTTC.

Of note for this clone: Mismatch with germline at one junction end may stem from a read error. V and J are TRBV4-2 and TRBJ1-2; 7 bases match TRBD1. CDR1 and CDR2 from the germline V gene are LGHNA and YNFKEQ. The CDR3 consists of 14 residues. CDR3 residues: CASSQRQGDYGYIF. CDR3 in DNA: TGTGCCAGCAGCCAACGACAGGGCGACTATGGCTACATCTTC.

The chain is built from TRBV7-9 and TRBJ1-4; 10 bases are a match to TRBD1. Per germline, CDR1 SEHNR and CDR2 FQNEAQ (reference sequence). The junction had 9 bases not matched to a gene; V was cut back by 7 bases and J by 7 bases. The length of the CDR3 is 15 residues. The CDR3 loop is CASTDVGQGGEKLFF. The CDR3 coding sequence is TGTGCCAGCACCGACGTCGGACAGGGGGGTGAAAAACTGTTTTTT.

The V and J genes are TRBV3-1 (or the pseudogene TRBV3-2) and TRBJ2-1; 15 nucleotides line up with TRBD2. Germline V gene sequence: CDR1 LGHDT, CDR2 YNNKEL (reference sequence). The CDR3 is 19 residues long. V lost 5 bases, J lost 1 base, and 9 bases stayed unmatched. The CDR3 loop reads CASSSQTGTSGRSYNEQFF. The CDR3 DNA reads TGTGCCAGCAGCTCCCAAACCGGGACTAGCGGGAGGTCCTACAATGAGCAGTTCTTC.

The rearrangement uses TRBV29-1 and TRBJ2-7, with a tentative D call TRBD2 (5 bases). Trimming took off 4 bases at V and 6 bases at J, with 10 bases between the two ends. There are 11 residues in the CDR3. Germline V gene sequence: CDR1 SQVTM, CDR2 ANQGSEA. DNA for the CDR3: TGCAGCGTTGGTATAGCGCGCGAGCAGTACTTC. This encodes CSVGIAREQYF.

V is TRBV19 and J is TRBJ1-2; 7 bases map to TRBD1. Germline trimming cut 9 bases from V and 4 bases from J; bases unmatched to any gene: 14. The CDR3 consists of 15 residues. Germline V CDR1 and CDR2: LNHDA, SQIVND (reference sequence). In nucleotides, the CDR3 is TGTGCCAGCGGGGACAGCGTGGGCAGGGGCTATGGCTACACCTTC. Residues: CASGDSVGRGYGYTF.

The sample holds a few counts of this clone. The chain uses TRBV19 and TRBJ1-1; TRBD1 matches 9 bases. There are 13 residues in the CDR3. Germline V CDR1 and CDR2: LNHDA, SQIVND (reference sequence). Unmatched junction bases numbered 5, after V lost 9 bases and J lost 3 bases. The CDR3 here is CASGQGTYTEAFF. The CDR3 DNA is TGTGCCAGCGGACAGGGGACGTACACTGAAGCTTTCTTT.

The genes are TRBV27 and TRBJ2-3; D uncertain. Trimming took 3 bases from V and 2 from J, leaving 9 bases between them. The germline V gene has CDR1 MNHEY and CDR2 SMNVEV (reference sequence). The CDR3 contains 14 residues. The CDR3 is CASSFNRPTDTQYF. The CDR3 DNA reads TGTGCCAGCAGTTTTAACAGACCCACAGATACGCAGTATTTT.

The CDR3 region is CACIGGVYNSPLHF. The CDR3 nucleotides read TGTGCCTGTATAGGAGGGGTCTATAATTCACCCCTCCACTTT. The chain carries TRBV6-5 and TRBJ1-6; D may be TRBD1 (5 bases). This CDR3 comprises 14 residues. V shed 11 bases and J shed 3 bases, with 14 bases lying between them. Germline CDR1 and CDR2: MNHEY and SVGAGI.

V is TRBV7-3 and J is TRBJ2-1, with 9 bases identical to TRBD2. This CDR3 region has 15 residues. The trim removed 1 base at V and 4 bases at J, leaving 2 bases unmatched. Germline V lookup: CDR1 SGHTA, CDR2 FQGTGA. This CDR3 is CASSLRLAGYNEQFF. The CDR3, as DNA: TGTGCCAGCAGCTTAAGGCTAGCGGGGTACAATGAGCAGTTCTTC.

This chain links TRBV7-6 with TRBJ1-5; no firm D call. V shed 5 bases and J shed 0 bases, with 14 bases lying between them. The V gene's germline CDR1 is SGHVS and CDR2 FNYEAQ. This CDR3 has 16 amino acids. The CDR3 DNA follows: TGTGCCAGCAGCCTCCAGGCAGCCCCTAGCAATCAGCCCCAGCATTTT. This encodes CASSLQAAPSNQPQHF. Full variable domain (outside the CDR3, taken from reference TRBV7-6 and TRBJ1-5): GAGVSQSPRYKVTKRGQDVALRCDPISGHVSLYWYRQALGQGPEFLTYFNYEAQQDKSGLPNDRFSAERPEGSISTLTIQRTEQRDSAMYRCASSLQAAPSNQPQHFGDGTRLSIL.

The chain links TRBV11-3 to TRBJ2-1; a possible D gene is TRBD1 (5 bases). Germline V gene data show CDR1 as SGHNT and CDR2 as YENEEA. The length of the CDR3 is 13 residues. Trimming cost V 4 bases and J 10 bases, with 14 bases left between them. The CDR3: CASSSVRTREQFF. CDR3 in DNA: TGTGCCAGCAGCTCGGTCCGGACAAGGGAGCAGTTCTTC.

The rearrangement links TRBV19 to TRBJ1-5, with D possibly matching TRBD1 (6 bases). This CDR3 is 15 amino acids long. Germline V lookup: CDR1 LNHDA, CDR2 SQIVND (reference sequence). V lost 3 bases and J 2 bases, leaving 11 bases between the germline ends. The CDR3 protein is CASSIRGAGNQPQHF. In nucleotides, the CDR3 is TGTGCCAGTAGTATCCGGGGGGCAGGCAATCAGCCCCAGCATTTT.

V is TRBV3-1 (or the pseudogene TRBV3-2) and J is TRBJ2-3; 8 nucleotides match TRBD2. The CDR3 has 17 amino acids. Germline V lookup: CDR1 LGHDT, CDR2 YNNKEL (reference sequence). The trim removed 7 bases at V and 4 bases at J, leaving 16 bases unmatched. CDR3: CASTSQVGGAIADTQYF. For the CDR3, the DNA is TGTGCCAGCACCTCTCAAGTCGGGGGGGCCATCGCAGATACGCAGTATTTT.

The rearrangement links TRBV5-1 to TRBJ2-4; TRBD2 matches 11 bases. J gave up 13 bases and V 3 bases, and 9 bases lay outside the gene matches. The V gene's germline CDR1 is SGHRS and CDR2 YFSETQ. This CDR3 is built from 14 residues. The CDR3 sequence is CASSSSGTSGNQYF. The CDR3 DNA reads TGCGCCAGCAGCTCCTCCGGGACTAGCGGCAACCAGTACTTC.

The chain carries TRBV9 and TRBJ2-7; possible D gene TRBD1, 6 bases. V lost 3 bases, J lost 0 bases, and 10 bases lay in between. CDR3 size: 14 residues. The germline gives CDR1 SGDLS, CDR2 YYNGEE. The CDR3 DNA is TGTGCCAGCAGCGACCAGACAGGCTCCTACGAGCAGTACTTC. Amino acids: CASSDQTGSYEQYF.

The rearrangement links TRBV5-1 to TRBJ2-1, with 9 bases lining up with TRBD1. This CDR3 has 15 residues. V lost 3 bases to trimming and J lost 7 bases; unmatched junction nucleotides: 8. Germline CDR1 and CDR2: SGHRS and YFSETQ. The CDR3 is CASSSEGTGFNEQFF. The CDR3 nucleotides read TGCGCCAGCAGCTCGGAAGGGACAGGGTTTAATGAGCAGTTCTTC. The complete variable domain, with remaining parts taken from reference TRBV5-1 and TRBJ2-1, reads KAGVTQTPRYLIKTRGQQVTLSCSPISGHRSVSWYQQTPGQGLQFLFEYFSETQRNKGNFPGRFSGRQFSNSRSEMNVSTLELGDSALYLCASSSEGTGFNEQFFGPGTRLTVL.

This clone showed up just once. V is TRBV7-2 and J is TRBJ2-5, with 12 bases lining up with TRBD2. CDR1 and CDR2 from the germline V gene are SGHTA and FQGNSA. Germline trimming cut 6 bases from V and 4 bases from J; bases unmatched to any gene: 9. This CDR3 contains 16 residues. The CDR3 spells CASRNTPGLAGETQYF. DNA for the CDR3: TGTGCCAGCAGAAACACCCCGGGACTAGCGGGAGAGACCCAGTACTTC.

The chain recombines TRBV14 with TRBJ1-1, with TRBD1 matching over 10 bases. The CDR3 totals 16 residues. The V segment lost 3 bases and the J segment 4 bases; nucleotides outside the gene matches: 8. The V gene's germline CDR1 is SGHDN and CDR2 FVKESK. CDR3 sequence reads: CASSQDNRDRGTEAFF. The CDR3 DNA is TGTGCCAGCAGCCAGGATAACCGGGACAGGGGCACTGAAGCTTTCTTT.

This clone has just a few counts. At one end the junction does not follow the germline gene, possibly because of a read error. The rearrangement joins TRBV18 to TRBJ1-4; D is ambiguous. Germline assignment: CDR1 KGHSH and CDR2 LQKENI. The CDR3 length is 14 residues. The CDR3 DNA sequence: TGTGCCAGCTCACCAAGGCCCGAGGGAGAAAACCTGTTTTTT. Its protein is CASSPRPEGENLFF.

The J gene is TRBJ2-1, the V gene TRBV10-1, with 10 positions matching TRBD2. This CDR3 has 14 residues. From germline, CDR1 is WNHNN and CDR2 SYGVQD (reference sequence). Germline trimming cut 10 bases from V and 7 bases from J; bases unmatched to any gene: 10. The CDR3 reads CATEREGLANEQFF. For the CDR3, the DNA is TGCGCCACAGAGCGGGAGGGCCTGGCGAATGAGCAGTTCTTC.

This chain links TRBV6-5 with TRBJ2-1, with D tentatively TRBD2 (5 bases). Germline CDR1 and CDR2: MNHEY and SVGAGI. CDR3 length: 15 amino acids. V lost 2 bases and J lost 0, with 8 bases in between. The CDR3 is CASSYGLISYNEQFF. The CDR3 DNA reads TGTGCCAGCAGTTACGGACTCATCTCCTACAATGAGCAGTTCTTC.

The chain uses TRBV7-3 and TRBJ1-5, with 10 bases aligning to TRBD1. V lost 4 bases to trimming and J lost 1 base; unmatched junction nucleotides: 19. Germline-derived CDR1 and CDR2 are SGHTA and FQGTGA. The CDR3 is 21 amino acids. Here the CDR3 reads CASSSHKGGDRGKESNQPQHF. The CDR3 DNA follows: TGTGCCAGCAGCTCACATAAGGGCGGGGACAGGGGAAAGGAAAGCAATCAGCCCCAGCATTTT.

The chain recombines TRBV29-1 with TRBJ2-3; TRBD1 might be the D (6 bases). Germline CDR1 reads SQVTM; CDR2 reads ANQGSEA. V shed 8 bases and J shed 3 bases, with 15 bases lying between them. This CDR3 has 13 amino acids. The CDR3 DNA reads as TGCAGCTCCAGACAGGACGTGACAGATACGCAGTATTTT. It translates to CSSRQDVTDTQYF.

The CDR3 DNA is TGTGCCACCAGTGTCGGCGGGATCACAGATACGCAGTATTTT. Residues: CATSVGGITDTQYF. The chain links TRBV24-1 to TRBJ2-3, with TRBD2 as a possible D gene (6 bases). The CDR3 runs 14 residues. The germline CDR1 and CDR2 sequences are KGHDR and SFDVKD. Trimming cost V 5 bases and J 2 bases, with 10 bases left between them.

The CDR3 region is CASSSGTLSSYEQYF. The CDR3 region has the DNA TGTGCCAGCAGTTCCGGGACACTGAGCTCCTACGAGCAGTACTTC. This chain links TRBV28 with TRBJ2-7; maybe TRBD1 (6 bases). The ends were cut back, 4 bases at V and 0 bases at J, with 13 bases in the middle. Germline V gives CDR1 MDHEN, CDR2 SYDVKM. The CDR3 contains 15 residues.

The count of this clone is one. The J gene is TRBJ2-3, the V gene TRBV7-9, with TRBD1 identical over 10 bases. Trimming cost V 1 base and J 2 bases; bases outside gene matches: 12. Germline V gene lookup returns CDR1 SEHNR and CDR2 FQNEAQ (reference sequence). The CDR3 has 19 residues. The CDR3 is CASSLGIPGQGPPTDTQYF. For the CDR3, the DNA is TGTGCCAGCAGCTTAGGGATCCCGGGACAGGGGCCCCCCACAGATACGCAGTATTTT.

The gene calls are TRBV6-5 and TRBJ1-2; possible D gene TRBD1, 6 bases. CDR1 and CDR2 from the germline V gene are MNHEY and SVGAGI. The CDR3 loop spans 16 amino acids. Trimming removed 0 bases at V and 4 bases at J, with 15 bases between. The CDR3 bases are TGTGCCAGCAGTTACTCAACAGGGCGATTCGGCTATGGCTACACCTTC. This encodes CASSYSTGRFGYGYTF.

V and J are TRBV19 and TRBJ2-5; TRBD1 matches 8 bases. In germline, CDR1 is LNHDA, CDR2 SQIVND (reference sequence). V lost 6 bases to trimming and J lost 5 bases; unmatched junction nucleotides: 5. This CDR3 is built from 13 residues. CDR3 nucleotide sequence: TGTGCCAGTAGCCGGACAGGGTGGGAGACCCAGTACTTC. Translation: CASSRTGWETQYF.